This T cell receptor (beta chain) was sequenced in a study of regulatory T cells in long-lasting Graves disease. Overall study findings and caveats: Persistent patients had more shared public clonotypes (around 3,000) than new patients (approximately 920).

Time point specified: persistent/refractory GD, antithyroid drugs over 5 years with positive TRAb. Isolated PBMC RNA provided the starting material for the TCR library. From an endocrinology department in Xi'an, China, came the patients. Trimming took off 7 bases at V and 1 base at J, with 11 bases between the two ends. There are 12 residues in the CDR3. The germline gives CDR1 DFQATT, CDR2 SNEGSKA (reference sequence). CDR3-region Arm-PCR and iRepertoire HTBI primers produced the TCR beta libraries. TCRdb reprocessed the multiplex PCR reads with MiXCR, giving one entry per CDR3 protein. The sample lists a few hundred thousand distinct CDR3 sequences; 20% to 25% were seen once. About this clonotype itself: Its antigen is currently unknown.

This chain joins TRBV20-1 and TRBJ2-7; D not certain. This specimen consisted of peripheral blood mononuclear cells (PBMCs), obtained when the disease was refractory, from a patient treated with antithyroid drugs. This TCR came from a female donor with Graves disease. The CDR3, as DNA: TGCAGTGGAACCCCTGGGTCCTACGAGCAGTACTTC. Translated, it gives CSGTPGSYEQYF.